These 5 T cell receptor beta chains originate from one sample sequenced in a study of response to subunit inactivated influenza vaccine. MiXCR was run by TCRdb on the RT-PCR reads, yielding one entry per CDR3 protein. The sample yields some 500,000 distinct CDR3 sequences, 10% to 15% seen once. The sequenced sample was PBMCs from blood, obtained 45 days after vaccination. The receptors shown here come from a man in his fifties or sixties who received an inactivated influenza vaccine.

This rearrangement joins TRBV7-2 to TRBJ2-2; D call uncertain. Germline V gene sequence: CDR1 SGHTA, CDR2 FQGNSA. The V gene lost 3 bases and the J gene lost 6 bases, with 14 bases spanning the gap. The CDR3 loop spans 15 amino acids. CDR3 sequence reads: CASSLDSSGPGELFF. The DNA of the CDR3 is TGTGCCAGCAGCTTGGATAGCAGTGGGCCCGGGGAGCTGTTTTTT.

This rearrangement joins TRBV20-1 to TRBJ1-6; TRBD1 is a possible D gene (6 bases). The CDR3 has 14 residues. From germline, CDR1 is DFQATT and CDR2 SNEGSKA (reference sequence). The V gene lost 4 bases and the J gene lost 2 bases, with 9 bases spanning the gap. CDR3 sequence: CSAMGQPYNSPLHF. CDR3 nucleotides: TGCAGTGCTATGGGACAACCCTATAATTCACCCCTCCACTTT.

V is TRBV7-2 and J is TRBJ1-5; no firm D call. V was clipped by 5 bases and J by 0 bases, with 11 bases between them. Per the germline V gene, CDR1 is SGHTA and CDR2 is FQGNSA. The CDR3 runs 15 residues. CDR3 bases: TGTGCCAGCAGCCTCTGGACGGCTAGCAATCAGCCCCAGCATTTT. This translates into CASSLWTASNQPQHF.

This clonotype was observed a few times. The rearrangement joins TRBV28 to TRBJ2-7, with D possibly being TRBD1 or TRBD2 (5 bases each). The CDR3 extends over 14 amino acids. The germline gives CDR1 MDHEN, CDR2 SYDVKM. V was pared by 5 bases and J by 7 bases, with 18 bases between. CDR3 in DNA: TGTGCCAGCAGTCCCCCAAGGGGAGAGGAAGAGCAGTACTTC. Translating it yields CASSPPRGEEEQYF.

This clonotype has a count of ten or more. The chain links TRBV12-3 or TRBV12-4 to TRBJ2-4, with D hard to call. The CDR3 extends over 13 amino acids. The V gene lost 0 bases and the J gene lost 7 bases, with 7 bases spanning the gap. The CDR3 sequence is CASSLAGKNIQYF. Written as DNA, the CDR3 is TGTGCCAGCAGTTTAGCAGGGAAGAACATTCAGTACTTC.